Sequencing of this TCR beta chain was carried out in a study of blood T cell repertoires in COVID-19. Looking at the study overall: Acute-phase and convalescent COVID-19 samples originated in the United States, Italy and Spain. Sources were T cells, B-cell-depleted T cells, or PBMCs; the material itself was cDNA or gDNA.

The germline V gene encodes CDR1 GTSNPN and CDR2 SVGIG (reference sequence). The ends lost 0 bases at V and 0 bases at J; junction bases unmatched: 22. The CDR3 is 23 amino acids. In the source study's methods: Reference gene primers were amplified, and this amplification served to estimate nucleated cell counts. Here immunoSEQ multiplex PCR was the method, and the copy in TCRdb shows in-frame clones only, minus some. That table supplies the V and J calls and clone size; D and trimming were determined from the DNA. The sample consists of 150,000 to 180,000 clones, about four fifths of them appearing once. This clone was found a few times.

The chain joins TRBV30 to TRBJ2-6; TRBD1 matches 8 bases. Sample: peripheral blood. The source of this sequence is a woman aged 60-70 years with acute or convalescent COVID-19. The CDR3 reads CAWSVRFRARGRPRDSGANVLTF. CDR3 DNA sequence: TGTGCCTGGAGTGTGCGATTCCGGGCCAGGGGGCGTCCAAGGGACTCTGGGGCCAACGTCCTGACTTTC.